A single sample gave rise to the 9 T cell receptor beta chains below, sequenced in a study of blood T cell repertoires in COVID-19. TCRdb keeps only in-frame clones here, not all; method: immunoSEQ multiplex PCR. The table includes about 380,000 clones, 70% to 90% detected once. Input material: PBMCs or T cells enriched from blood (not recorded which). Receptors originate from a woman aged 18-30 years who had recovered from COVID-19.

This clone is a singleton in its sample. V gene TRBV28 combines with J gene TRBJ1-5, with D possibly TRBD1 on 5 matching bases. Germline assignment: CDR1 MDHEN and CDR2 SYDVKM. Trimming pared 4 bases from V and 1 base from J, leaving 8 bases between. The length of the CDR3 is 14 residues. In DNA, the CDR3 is TGTGCCAGCAGTTCGCGGGGGAGCAATCAGCCCCAGCATTTT. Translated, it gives CASSSRGSNQPQHF.

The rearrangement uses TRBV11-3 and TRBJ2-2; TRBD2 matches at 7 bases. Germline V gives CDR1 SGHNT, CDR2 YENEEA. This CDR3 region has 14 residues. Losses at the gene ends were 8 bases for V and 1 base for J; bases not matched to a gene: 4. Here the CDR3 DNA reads TGTGCCAGCTCGTGGGGGGGGAACACCGGGGAGCTGTTTTTT. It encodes CASSWGGNTGELFF.

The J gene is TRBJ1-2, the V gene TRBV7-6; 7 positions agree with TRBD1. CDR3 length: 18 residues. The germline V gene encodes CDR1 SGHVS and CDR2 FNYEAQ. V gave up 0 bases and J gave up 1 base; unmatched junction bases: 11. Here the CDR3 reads CASSLAPPGTEFNYGYTF. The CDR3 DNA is TGTGCCAGCAGCTTAGCTCCGCCCGGGACAGAGTTTAACTATGGCTACACCTTC.

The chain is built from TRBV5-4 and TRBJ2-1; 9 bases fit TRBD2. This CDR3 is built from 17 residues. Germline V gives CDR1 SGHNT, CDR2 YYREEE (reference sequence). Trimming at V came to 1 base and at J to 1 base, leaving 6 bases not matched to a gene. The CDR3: CASSLPAGGASYNEQFF. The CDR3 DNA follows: TGTGCCAGCAGCTTGCCCGCGGGGGGGGCTTCCTACAATGAGCAGTTCTTC.

CDR3 coding DNA: TGTGCCAGTAATCGGCGAGGGACAGGGTCTGAAAAACTGTTTTTT. Its protein product is CASNRRGTGSEKLFF. The chain joins TRBV19 to TRBJ1-4, with 9 bases lining up with TRBD1. Unmatched junction bases numbered 10, after V lost 7 bases and J lost 7 bases. Germline V lookup: CDR1 LNHDA, CDR2 SQIVND (reference sequence). The CDR3 has 15 residues.

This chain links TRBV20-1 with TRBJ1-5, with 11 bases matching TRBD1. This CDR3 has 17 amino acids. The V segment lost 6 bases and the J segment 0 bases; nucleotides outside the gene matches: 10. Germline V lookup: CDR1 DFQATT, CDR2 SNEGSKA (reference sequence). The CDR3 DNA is TGCAGTGCGAGTAGCGGACAGGGGGCCGGTAGCAATCAGCCCCAGCATTTT. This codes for CSASSGQGAGSNQPQHF.

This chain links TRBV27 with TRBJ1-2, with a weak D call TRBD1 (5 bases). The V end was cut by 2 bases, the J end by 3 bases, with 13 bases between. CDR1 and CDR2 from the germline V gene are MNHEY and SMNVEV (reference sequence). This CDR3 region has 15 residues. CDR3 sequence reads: CASSLVAGGDYGYTF. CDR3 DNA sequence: TGTGCCAGCAGTTTAGTGGCCGGGGGTGACTATGGCTACACCTTC.

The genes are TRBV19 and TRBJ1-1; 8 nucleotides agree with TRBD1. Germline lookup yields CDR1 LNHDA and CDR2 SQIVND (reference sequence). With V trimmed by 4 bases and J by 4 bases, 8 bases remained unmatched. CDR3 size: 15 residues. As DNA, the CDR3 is TGTGCCAGTAGTACACTACAGGGGGTCGGCACTGAAGCTTTCTTT. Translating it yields CASSTLQGVGTEAFF.

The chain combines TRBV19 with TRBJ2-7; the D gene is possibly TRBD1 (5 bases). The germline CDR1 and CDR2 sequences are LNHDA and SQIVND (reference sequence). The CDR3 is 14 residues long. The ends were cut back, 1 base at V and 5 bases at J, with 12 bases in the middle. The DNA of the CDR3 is TGTGCCAGTAGTATAGGGGGCCCAGCCGACGAGCAGTACTTC. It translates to CASSIGGPADEQYF.